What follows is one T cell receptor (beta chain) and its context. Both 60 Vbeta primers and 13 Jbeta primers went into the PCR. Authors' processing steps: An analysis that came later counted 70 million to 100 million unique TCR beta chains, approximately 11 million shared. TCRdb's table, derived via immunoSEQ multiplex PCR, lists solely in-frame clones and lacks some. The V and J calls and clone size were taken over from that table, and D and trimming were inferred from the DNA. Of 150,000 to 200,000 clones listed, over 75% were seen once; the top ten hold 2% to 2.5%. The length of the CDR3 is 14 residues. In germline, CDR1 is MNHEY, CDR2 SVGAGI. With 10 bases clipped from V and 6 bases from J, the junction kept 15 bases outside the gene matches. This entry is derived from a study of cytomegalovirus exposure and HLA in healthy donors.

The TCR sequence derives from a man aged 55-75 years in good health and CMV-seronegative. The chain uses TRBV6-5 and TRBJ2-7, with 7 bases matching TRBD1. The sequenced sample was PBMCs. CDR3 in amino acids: CATRDRGYYGEQYF. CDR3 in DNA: TGTGCCACCCGGGACAGAGGGTATTATGGCGAGCAGTACTTC.